Listed here are 4 T cell receptor beta chains from one sample, sequenced in a study of shared clonotypes between healthy human individuals. Repertoires were generated with immunoSEQ multiplex PCR, while TCRdb's copy carries only in-frame clones and drops some. The sample shows approximately 2.1 million clones, 85% to 95% of them seen only once. Sequenced: naive CD4+ T cells from PBMCs. Subset: CD45RA+ positively selected. The receptors were sampled from a man aged 18 to 30 in good health. Some clones in this sample may be carry-over from other donors' samples.

Points on this clone: The sample holds other DNA sequences that translate to the same CDR3. This chain joins TRBV30 and TRBJ1-1, with D possibly being TRBD1 (5 bases). Between the trimmed V and J ends, which lost 2 bases and 1 base, there was a span of 8 bases. Germline V CDR1 and CDR2: GTSNPN, SVGIG (reference sequence). The CDR3 extends over 13 amino acids. The CDR3 DNA reads as TGTGCCTGGAGTATGGACACGAACACTGAAGCTTTCTTT. Translation gives CAWSMDTNTEAFF.

The V call is TRBV5-4, the J call TRBJ2-7; D possibly matches TRBD1 or TRBD2 (5 bases each). V was clipped by 4 bases and J by 0 bases, with 14 bases between them. The germline V gene encodes CDR1 SGHNT and CDR2 YYREEE (reference sequence). The CDR3 sequence is 15 residues long. The CDR3 here is CASSRGALSSYEQYF. CDR3 DNA: TGTGCCAGCAGCCGAGGGGCCCTGAGCTCCTACGAGCAGTACTTC.

The genes are TRBV28 and TRBJ2-7; D may be TRBD2 (6 bases). The germline gives CDR1 MDHEN, CDR2 SYDVKM. Trimming removed 8 bases from V and 0 bases from J, with 11 bases in between. This CDR3 is built from 13 residues. The CDR3 here is CASEGTVSYEQYF. For the CDR3, the DNA is TGTGCCAGCGAAGGGACTGTCTCCTACGAGCAGTACTTC. Combining the CDR3 with reference TRBV28 and TRBJ2-7 gives the whole variable domain DVKVTQSSRYLVKRTGEKVFLECVQDMDHENMFWYRQDPGLGLRLIYFSYDVKMKEKGDIPEGYSVSREKKERFSLILESASTNQTSMYLCASEGTVSYEQYFGPGTRLTVT.

This clone was seen once. The chain is built from TRBV30 and TRBJ1-3, with D hard to call. V lost 0 bases, J lost 5 bases, and 8 bases lay in between. Germline CDR1 and CDR2: GTSNPN and SVGIG (reference sequence). CDR3 size: 13 residues. The CDR3 bases are TGTGCCTGGAGTGTCGGTGCGAGAAACACCATATATTTT. Amino acids: CAWSVGARNTIYF. The full variable domain, in which reference TRBV30 and TRBJ1-3 provide the parts outside the CDR3, is SQTIHQWPATLVQPVGSPLSLECTVEGTSNPNLYWYRQAAGRGLQLLFYSVGIGQISSEVPQNLSASRPQDRQFILSSKKLLLSDSGFYLCAWSVGARNTIYFGEGSWLTVV.